This entry describes one TCR beta chain. Its antigen is still unknown. One junction end does not reproduce the germline sequence, and a read error may be involved. 13 Jbeta primers and 60 Vbeta primers were used for the PCR. As handled by the study authors: Per a later analysis, the number of unique TCR beta chains was roughly 83 million, of which 8.5 million to 11 million were shared. Assay used: immunoSEQ multiplex PCR; TCRdb lists only in-frame clones, some missing. D and trimming were read from the DNA, whereas the V and J calls and clone size are those reported in that table. Among 150,000 to 200,000 clones listed, 70% to 80% were seen once. This sample was taken from a study of cytomegalovirus exposure and HLA in healthy donors. General study points: Roughly uniform sequencing depth across donors was assumed, possibly incorrectly. Despite most TCR sequences being rare, some public TCRs occurred in many donors.

What was sequenced was PBMCs. The TCR comes from a woman aged 40-49 years in good health and CMV-seronegative.

The CDR3 here is CASSWQEGSHEQYF. The CDR3 DNA is TGTGCCAGCAGTTGGCAGGAAGGCTCCCACGAGCAGTACTTC. The chain links TRBV6-5 to TRBJ2-7, with D hard to call. Germline loops: CDR1 MNHEY, CDR2 SVGAGI. This CDR3 is 14 amino acids long.